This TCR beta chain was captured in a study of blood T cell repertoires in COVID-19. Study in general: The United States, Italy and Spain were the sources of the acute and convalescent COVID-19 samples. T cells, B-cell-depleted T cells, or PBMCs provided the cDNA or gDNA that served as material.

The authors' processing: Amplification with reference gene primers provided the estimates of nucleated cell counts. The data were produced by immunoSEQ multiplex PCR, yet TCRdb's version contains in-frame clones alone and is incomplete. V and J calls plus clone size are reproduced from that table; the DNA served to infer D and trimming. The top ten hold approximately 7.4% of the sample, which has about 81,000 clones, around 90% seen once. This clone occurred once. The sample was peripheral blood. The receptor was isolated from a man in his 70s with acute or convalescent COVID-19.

The CDR3 spells CAISESTGKYNYGYTF. CDR3 in DNA: TGTGCCATCAGTGAGTCCACAGGGAAATACAACTATGGCTACACCTTC. The chain joins TRBV10-3 to TRBJ1-2, with a weak D call TRBD1 (6 bases). The CDR3 length is 16 residues. The germline gives CDR1 ENHRY, CDR2 SYGVKD. V gave up 0 bases and J gave up 2 bases, with 13 bases separating them.